This TCR beta chain was identified in a study of OX40 agonist ivuxolimab in advanced cancers. TCRdb keeps only in-frame clones here, not all; method: immunoSEQ multiplex PCR. The sample lists over 50,000 clones; approximately 90% were seen once. This clone was seen just once. The antigen is not known. Findings and limits, study-wide: Averaging showed that CD8+ T cells had more expanded clones than CD4+ did.

The CDR3 has 11 amino acids. The V gene lost 5 bases and the J gene lost 10 bases, with 11 bases spanning the gap. Germline CDR1 reads MDHEN; CDR2 reads SYDVKM. The sequence came from an adult with an advanced solid tumor such as melanoma, head and neck, liver or kidney cancer. Sample: CD4+ or CD8+ T cells sorted from blood, taken in a trial of the OX40 agonist ivuxolimab. This chain joins TRBV28 and TRBJ1-1; D uncertain. The CDR3: CASSLELRAFF. CDR3 coding DNA: TGTGCCAGCAGTCTGGAGCTTAGAGCTTTCTTT.